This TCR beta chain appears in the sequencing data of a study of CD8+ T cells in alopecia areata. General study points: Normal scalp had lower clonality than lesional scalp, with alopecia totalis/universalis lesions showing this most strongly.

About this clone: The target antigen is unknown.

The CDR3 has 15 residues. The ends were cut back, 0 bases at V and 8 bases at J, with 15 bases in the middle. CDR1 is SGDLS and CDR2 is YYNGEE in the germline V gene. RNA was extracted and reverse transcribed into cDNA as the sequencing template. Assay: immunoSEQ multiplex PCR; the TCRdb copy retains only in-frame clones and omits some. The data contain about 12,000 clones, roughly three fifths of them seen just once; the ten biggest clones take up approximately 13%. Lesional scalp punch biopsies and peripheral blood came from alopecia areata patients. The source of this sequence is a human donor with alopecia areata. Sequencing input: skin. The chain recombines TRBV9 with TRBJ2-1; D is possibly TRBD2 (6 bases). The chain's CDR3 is CASSVDPGVLDEQFF. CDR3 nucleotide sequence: TGTGCCAGCAGCGTAGATCCGGGGGTCCTGGATGAGCAGTTCTTC.